This entry lists 25 T cell receptor beta chains sequenced from one sample in a study of blood T cells in healthy people across ages. A J-beta primer mix and a sample-barcoded 5' primer were used in a second PCR of about 7 to 12 cycles. TCRdb itself ran the 5' RACE reads through MiXCR, one entry per CDR3 protein. The table shows some 1,800,000 distinct CDR3 sequences, with about two fifths occurring only once. Specimen: blood. The receptors come from a human donor in good health.

The V gene is TRBV7-9, the J gene TRBJ1-2; perhaps TRBD1 as D (5 bases). Trimming pared 5 bases from V and 1 base from J, leaving 14 bases between. Germline CDR1 is SEHNR and CDR2 is FQNEAQ (reference sequence). The CDR3 is 15 amino acids. CDR3 sequence (DNA): TGTGCCAGCAGCCGTGGGACGCTCTTTAACTATGGCTACACCTTC. It is translated as CASSRGTLFNYGYTF.

In this sample, this clonotype turned up once. The chain carries TRBV5-6 and TRBJ2-4, with 11 nucleotides matching TRBD2. The J call could be wrong; TRBJ2-7 is a better fit for the DNA end. Germline CDR1 SGHDT, CDR2 YYEEEE. This CDR3 has 16 residues. Here the CDR3 reads CASSLRRLAGSYEQYF. CDR3 nucleotides: TGTGCCAGCAGCTTGAGGCGACTAGCGGGGTCCTACGAGCAGTACTTC.

This clonotype showed up just a few times. The CDR3 DNA reads TGTGCCAGCAGTTTCCCTCGGACAGGGGGCGACGATACGCAGTATTTT. It is translated as CASSFPRTGGDDTQYF. The gene calls are TRBV28 and TRBJ2-3, with 11 bases fitting TRBD1. The germline V gene has CDR1 MDHEN and CDR2 SYDVKM. This CDR3 spans 16 amino acids. With V trimmed by 3 bases and J by 6 bases, 8 bases remained unmatched.

This chain links TRBV7-2 with TRBJ2-7; D possibly corresponds to TRBD2 (6 bases). The germline V and J ends were trimmed by 4 bases and 0 bases, with 13 bases remaining between them. CDR1 SGHTA and CDR2 FQGNSA come from the germline V gene. This CDR3 contains 15 residues. The CDR3 loop is CASSSKMTSSYEQYF. The DNA of the CDR3 is TGTGCCAGCAGCTCTAAAATGACTAGCTCCTACGAGCAGTACTTC.

This clonotype was detected a few times. This chain links TRBV7-2 with TRBJ2-7, with 8 bases fitting TRBD1. The ends lost 1 base at V and 3 bases at J; junction bases unmatched: 8. This CDR3 is 16 amino acids long. Per the germline V gene, CDR1 is SGHTA and CDR2 is FQGNSA. CDR3 nucleotide sequence: TGTGCCAGCAGCTTAGTGTCGGCAGGGGGCTTCTACGAGCAGTACTTC. Amino acids: CASSLVSAGGFYEQYF. Full variable domain (rest looked up from reference TRBV7-2 and TRBJ2-7): GAGVSQSPSNKVTEKGKDVELRCDPISGHTALYWYRQSLGQGLEFLIYFQGNSAPDKSGLPSDRFSAERTGGSVSTLTIQRTQQEDSAVYLCASSLVSAGGFYEQYFGPGTRLTVT.

This clonotype was detected only a few times. V gene TRBV12-3 or TRBV12-4 combines with J gene TRBJ2-5; perhaps TRBD2 as D (6 bases). Trimming left V 7 bases short and J 5 bases short, with 14 bases between. CDR3 size: 13 residues. CDR3 DNA: TGTGCCAGCACCCTGGACTACTTGGAGACCCAGTACTTC. Encoded protein: CASTLDYLETQYF.

The CDR3 region has the DNA TGTGCCGGAATTACCTTGACAGGGGTGATCGAAGAGCAGTACTTC. Translated, it gives CAGITLTGVIEEQYF. The chain recombines TRBV2 with TRBJ2-4; 8 positions match TRBD1. Germline V gives CDR1 SNHLY, CDR2 FYNNEI. With V trimmed by 11 bases and J by 13 bases, 22 bases remained unmatched. This CDR3 region has 15 residues. Looking up the rest from reference TRBV2 and TRBJ2-4 gives the full variable domain: EPEVTQTPSHQVTQMGQEVILRCVPISNHLYFYWYRQILGQKVEFLVSFYNNEISEKSEIFDDQFSVERPDGSNFTLKIRSTKLEDSAMYFCAGITLTGVIEEQYFGAGTRLSVL.

The CDR3 bases are TGTGCCATCAGTGAGACCAGACTAGCGGGAGAGGGAGATACGCAGTATTTT. This codes for CAISETRLAGEGDTQYF. The V call is TRBV10-3, the J call TRBJ2-3, with 12 positions matching TRBD2. In germline, CDR1 is ENHRY, CDR2 SYGVKD. J lost 5 bases, V lost 2 bases, and 8 bases had no gene match. CDR3 length equals 17 residues.

This rearrangement joins TRBV7-9 to TRBJ2-7; D possibly corresponds to TRBD2 (5 bases). CDR1 is SEHNR, CDR2 FQNEAQ, per germline (reference sequence). The CDR3 has 15 amino acids. With 1 base removed from V and 6 bases from J, the gap between germline ends came to 16 bases. CDR3 nucleotides: TGTGCCAGCAGCTTAGTAGGGAGTACCCTGGGCGAGCAGTACTTC. Protein: CASSLVGSTLGEQYF.

The chain uses TRBV20-1 and TRBJ2-4; TRBD1 matches at 8 bases. With the DNA end fitting TRBJ2-7 better, the J assignment may be wrong. Looked up from germline, CDR1 is DFQATT and CDR2 is SNEGSKA (reference sequence). The CDR3 length is 13 residues. CDR3 DNA: TGCAGTGCTAGAAGTCCGACAGGGGACGAGCAGTACTTC. Translation gives CSARSPTGDEQYF.

V is TRBV29-1 and J is TRBJ2-7; 8 bases match TRBD1. The CDR3 covers 15 residues. Per the germline V gene, CDR1 is SQVTM and CDR2 is ANQGSEA. The J segment lost 0 bases and the V segment lost 1 base, leaving 5 bases of the junction unmatched. The CDR3 DNA is TGCAGCGTTGAAGCAACGGACAGGGACTCCTACGAGCAGTACTTC. Its translation is CSVEATDRDSYEQYF.

With respect to this clonotype: Since no conserved phenylalanine or tryptophan closes the CDR3, a read error is the likely cause. This chain connects TRBV5-1 to TRBJ1-2; 9 bases fit TRBD1. Germline-derived CDR1 and CDR2 are SGHRS and YFSETQ. The CDR3 covers 13 residues. V trimming: 3 bases; J trimming: 8 bases; junction bases outside the gene matches: 5. DNA of the CDR3: TGCGCCAGCAGCTACGGACAGGGGATCGGCTACACCTGC. Its translation is CASSYGQGIGYTC.

The V call is TRBV7-9, the J call TRBJ1-2, with 9 bases that match TRBD1. The CDR3 contains 17 residues. J was trimmed by 4 bases and V by 0 bases; bases with no gene match: 9. Germline V gene data show CDR1 as SEHNR and CDR2 as FQNEAQ (reference sequence). In DNA form, the CDR3 reads TGTGCCAGCAGCTTAGCCAATCCGGGGACAGGGACCTATGGCTACACCTTC. This translates into CASSLANPGTGTYGYTF.

CDR3 coding DNA: TGTGCCAGCAGCGATCGACCGGGGGAGGCTTTCTTT. Residues: CASSDRPGEAFF. The V call is TRBV9, the J call TRBJ1-1; TRBD1 is a possible D gene (5 bases). Germline V CDR1 and CDR2: SGDLS, YYNGEE. V shed 3 bases and J shed 11 bases, with 14 bases lying between them. The CDR3 sequence is 12 residues long. Full variable domain (missing parts from reference TRBV9 and TRBJ1-1): DSGVTQTPKHLITATGQRVTLRCSPRSGDLSVYWYQQSLDQGLQFLIQYYNGEERAKGNILERFSAQQFPDLHSELNLSSLELGDSALYFCASSDRPGEAFFGQGTRLTVV.

The gene calls are TRBV29-1 and TRBJ2-3, with TRBD2 identical over 9 bases. V lost 3 bases to trimming and J lost 4 bases; unmatched junction nucleotides: 5. The germline gives CDR1 SQVTM, CDR2 ANQGSEA. This CDR3 comprises 14 residues. CDR3 nucleotide sequence: TGCAGCGTTGAGGGACTAGCCGGCCCAGATACGCAGTATTTT. Amino acids: CSVEGLAGPDTQYF.

There are a few counts of this clonotype. J is TRBJ2-3 and V is TRBV20-1, with 8 bases identical to TRBD2. Germline lookup yields CDR1 DFQATT and CDR2 SNEGSKA (reference sequence). Germline trimming cut 0 bases from V and 5 bases from J; bases unmatched to any gene: 4. The CDR3 consists of 14 residues. CDR3 protein: CSARDISGEDTQYF. The CDR3 nucleotides read TGCAGTGCTAGAGATATTAGCGGGGAAGATACGCAGTATTTT.

The chain is built from TRBV12-3 or TRBV12-4 and TRBJ2-3, with TRBD1 matching over 9 bases. The CDR3 is 15 amino acids. Trimming cost V 5 bases and J 6 bases; bases outside gene matches: 9. CDR3 sequence (DNA): TGTGCCAGCAGTCTAGGGACAGGGCTACGTGATACGCAGTATTTT. Protein sequence: CASSLGTGLRDTQYF.

This rearrangement joins TRBV7-2 to TRBJ2-5; D tentatively reads TRBD1 or TRBD2 (6 bases each). The DNA matches TRBJ2-7 better at its end, which makes the J call doubtful. This CDR3 region has 14 residues. Germline CDR1 reads SGHTA; CDR2 reads FQGNSA. The DNA for the CDR3 is TGTGCCAGCAGCTCAAGAGGGGGGCTGCACGAGCAGTACTTC. Translation: CASSSRGGLHEQYF.

This chain links TRBV12-3 or TRBV12-4 with TRBJ1-1; no firm D call. The CDR3 extends over 14 amino acids. V shed 2 bases and J shed 0 bases, with 7 bases lying between them. CDR3 amino acids: CASSLIRLNTEAFF. The CDR3 nucleotides read TGTGCCAGCAGTTTAATCAGATTGAACACTGAAGCTTTCTTT.

This chain uses TRBV5-6 with TRBJ2-7, with D possibly TRBD1 on 6 matching bases. V dropped 0 bases and J dropped 4 bases, with 14 bases sitting between them. Germline V lookup: CDR1 SGHDT, CDR2 YYEEEE. This CDR3 contains 15 residues. The CDR3 coding sequence is TGTGCCAGCAGCTTGGGAACAGGGTCGACATACGAGCAGTACTTC. Encoded protein: CASSLGTGSTYEQYF.

This clonotype was observed a handful of times. The chain couples TRBV20-1 to TRBJ2-5, with 7 bases that match TRBD2. The V gene's germline CDR1 is DFQATT and CDR2 SNEGSKA (reference sequence). The junction had 12 bases not matched to a gene; V was cut back by 5 bases and J by 3 bases. This CDR3 has 15 residues. CDR3 DNA sequence: TGCAGTGCTGCCGGTGGAGCGGGGCTGAAAGAGACCCAGTACTTC. It is translated as CSAAGGAGLKETQYF.

For this clonotype: One base away lies a much larger clone, so this may be a sequencing read error. This rearrangement joins TRBV7-2 to TRBJ2-1, with a possible D match to TRBD1 (5 bases). The germline CDR1 and CDR2 sequences are SGHTA and FQGNSA. The CDR3 spans 15 residues. The CDR3 loop reads CASSSTASSCNEQFF. CDR3 nucleotide sequence: TGTGCCAGCAGCTCGACAGCGAGCTCCTGCAATGAGCAGTTCTTC. The complete variable domain, with remaining parts taken from reference TRBV7-2 and TRBJ2-1, reads GAGVSQSPSNKVTEKGKDVELRCDPISGHTALYWYRQSLGQGLEFLIYFQGNSAPDKSGLPSDRFSAERTGGSVSTLTIQRTQQEDSAVYLCASSSTASSCNEQFFGPGTRLTVL.

This chain connects TRBV10-3 to TRBJ1-1; D gene unclear. The ends were cut back, 2 bases at V and 0 bases at J, with 13 bases in the middle. CDR3 length: 16 residues. Germline lookup yields CDR1 ENHRY and CDR2 SYGVKD. CDR3 residues: CAISETLRRMNTEAFF. CDR3 in DNA: TGTGCCATCAGTGAGACCCTTCGACGGATGAACACTGAAGCTTTCTTT.

The chain combines TRBV12-3 or TRBV12-4 with TRBJ1-2; TRBD1 aligns across 9 bases. The junction had 13 bases not matched to a gene; V was cut back by 6 bases and J by 8 bases. The CDR3 is made up of 15 amino acids. This CDR3 reads CASSSGTGPCGGYTF. CDR3 DNA sequence: TGTGCCAGCAGCTCCGGGACAGGGCCGTGTGGAGGCTACACCTTC.

This clonotype occurred many times. The chain uses TRBV20-1 and TRBJ1-1; unclear D gene. The CDR3 has 11 residues. Trimming shortened V by 3 bases and J by 1 base, and 3 bases separated the two germline ends. Germline values: CDR1 DFQATT, CDR2 SNEGSKA (reference sequence). In DNA, the CDR3 is TGCAGTGCTAGGAGGAACACTGAAGCTTTCTTT. It encodes CSARRNTEAFF.